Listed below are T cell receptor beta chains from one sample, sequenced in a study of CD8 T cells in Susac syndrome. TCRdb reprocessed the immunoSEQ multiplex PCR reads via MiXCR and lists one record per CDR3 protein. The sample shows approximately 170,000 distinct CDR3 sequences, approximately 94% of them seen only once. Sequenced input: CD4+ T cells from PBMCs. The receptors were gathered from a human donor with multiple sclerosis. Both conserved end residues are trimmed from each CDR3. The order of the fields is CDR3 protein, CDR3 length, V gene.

CDR3: APRGVAWGPEAKNIQY; length: 16; V: TRBV23-1
CDR3: SAKGRANTEAF; length: 11; V: TRBV20-1
CDR3: ASSLIRGPKRSYNEQF; length: 16; V: TRBV5-1
CDR3: ASGQGRVTEAF; length: 11; V: TRBV3-1
CDR3: ATSDPYSTGELF; length: 12; V: TRBV24-1
CDR3: ASSGRVPYEQY; length: 11; V: TRBV21-1
CDR3: ASSGTGNQPQH; length: 11; V: TRBV3-1
CDR3: ASISLVNTEAF; length: 11; V: TRBV28
CDR3: ASSKGLADTDTQY; length: 13; V: TRBV14
CDR3: ASSLGTITNNEQF; length: 13; V: TRBV11-2